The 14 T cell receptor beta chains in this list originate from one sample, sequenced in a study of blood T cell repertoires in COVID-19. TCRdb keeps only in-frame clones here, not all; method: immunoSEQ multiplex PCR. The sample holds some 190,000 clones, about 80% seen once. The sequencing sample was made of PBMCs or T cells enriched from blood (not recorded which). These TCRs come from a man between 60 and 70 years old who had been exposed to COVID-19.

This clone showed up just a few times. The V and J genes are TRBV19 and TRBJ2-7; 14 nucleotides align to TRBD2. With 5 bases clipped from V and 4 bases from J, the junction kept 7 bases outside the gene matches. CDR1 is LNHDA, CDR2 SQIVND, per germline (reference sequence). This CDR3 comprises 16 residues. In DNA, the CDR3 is TGTGCCAGTAGTCTTTCGGGACTAGCGGGAGCATACGAGCAGTACTTC. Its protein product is CASSLSGLAGAYEQYF.

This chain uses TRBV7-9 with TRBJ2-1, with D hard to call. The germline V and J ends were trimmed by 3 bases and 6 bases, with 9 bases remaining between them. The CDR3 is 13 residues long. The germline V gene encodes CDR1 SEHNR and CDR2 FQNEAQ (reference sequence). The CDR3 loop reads CASSFPLSNEQFF. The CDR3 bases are TGTGCCAGCAGCTTTCCCCTAAGCAATGAGCAGTTCTTC.

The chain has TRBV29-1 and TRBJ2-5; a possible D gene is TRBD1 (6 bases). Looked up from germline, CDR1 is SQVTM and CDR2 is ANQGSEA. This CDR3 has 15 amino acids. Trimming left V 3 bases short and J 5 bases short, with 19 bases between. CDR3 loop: CSVEVTGQWGETQYF. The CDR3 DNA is TGCAGCGTTGAGGTGACCGGACAGTGGGGGGAGACCCAGTACTTC.

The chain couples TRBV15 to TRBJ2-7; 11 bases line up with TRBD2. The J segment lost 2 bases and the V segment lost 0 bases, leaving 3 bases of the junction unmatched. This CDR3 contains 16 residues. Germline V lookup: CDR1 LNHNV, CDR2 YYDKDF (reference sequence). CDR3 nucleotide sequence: TGTGCCACCAGCAGAGAGGGACTAGCGGAACCCTACGAGCAGTACTTC. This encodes CATSREGLAEPYEQYF.

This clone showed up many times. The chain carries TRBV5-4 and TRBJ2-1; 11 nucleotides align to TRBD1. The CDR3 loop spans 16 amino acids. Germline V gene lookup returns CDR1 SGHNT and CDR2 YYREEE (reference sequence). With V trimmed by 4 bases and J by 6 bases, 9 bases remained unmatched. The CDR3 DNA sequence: TGTGCCAGCAGCCTGGGGACAGGGGGTCTCCTCAATGAGCAGTTCTTC. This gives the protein CASSLGTGGLLNEQFF.

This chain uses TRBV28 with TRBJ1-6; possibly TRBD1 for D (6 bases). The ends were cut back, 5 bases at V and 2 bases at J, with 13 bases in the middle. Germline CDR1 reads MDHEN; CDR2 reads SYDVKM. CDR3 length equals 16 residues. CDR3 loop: CASSPMDSAYNSPLHF. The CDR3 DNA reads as TGTGCCAGCAGTCCGATGGACAGCGCCTATAATTCACCCCTCCACTTT.

The CDR3 is CASARALQETQYF. As DNA, the CDR3 is TGCGCCAGCGCCAGGGCGCTCCAAGAGACCCAGTACTTC. V usage is TRBV4-1 and J usage is TRBJ2-5, with D possibly matching TRBD1 (5 bases). The ends were cut back, 8 bases at V and 1 base at J, with 11 bases in the middle. The CDR3 length is 13 residues. Germline CDR1 MGHRA, CDR2 YSYEKL.

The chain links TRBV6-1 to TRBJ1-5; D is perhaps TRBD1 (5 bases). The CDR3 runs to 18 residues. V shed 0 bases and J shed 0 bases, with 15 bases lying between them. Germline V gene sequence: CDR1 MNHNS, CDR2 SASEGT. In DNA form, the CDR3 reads TGTGCCAGCAGTGAAGCGCTTCCAGGGATGGTTAGCAATCAGCCCCAGCATTTT. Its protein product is CASSEALPGMVSNQPQHF.

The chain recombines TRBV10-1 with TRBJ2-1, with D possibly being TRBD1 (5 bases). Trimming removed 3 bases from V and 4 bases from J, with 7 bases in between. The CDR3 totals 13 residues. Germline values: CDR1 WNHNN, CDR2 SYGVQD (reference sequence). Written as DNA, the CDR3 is TGCGCCAGCAGTGACCCAGGGTACAATGAGCAGTTCTTC. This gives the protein CASSDPGYNEQFF.

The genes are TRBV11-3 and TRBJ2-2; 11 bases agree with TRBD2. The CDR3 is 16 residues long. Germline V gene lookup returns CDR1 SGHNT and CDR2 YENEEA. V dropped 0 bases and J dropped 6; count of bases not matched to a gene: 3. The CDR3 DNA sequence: TGTGCCAGCAGCTTAGAACTAGCGGGAGTTTCCGGGGAGCTGTTTTTT. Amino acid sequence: CASSLELAGVSGELFF.

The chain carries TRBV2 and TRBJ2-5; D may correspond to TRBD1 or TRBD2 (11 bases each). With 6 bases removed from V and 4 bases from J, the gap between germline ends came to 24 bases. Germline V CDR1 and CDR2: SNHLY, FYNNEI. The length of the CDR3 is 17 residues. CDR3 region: CASRDRGLAGGGETQYF. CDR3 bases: TGTGCCAGCAGGGACAGGGGGCTAGCGGGAGGAGGAGAGACCCAGTACTTC.

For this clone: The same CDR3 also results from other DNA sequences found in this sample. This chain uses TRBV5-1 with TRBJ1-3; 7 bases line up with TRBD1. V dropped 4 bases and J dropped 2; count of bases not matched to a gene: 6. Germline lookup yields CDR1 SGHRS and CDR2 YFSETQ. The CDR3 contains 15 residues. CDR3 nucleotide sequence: TGCGCCAGCAGCCCTACCCAGGGGGCTGGAAACACCATATATTTT. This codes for CASSPTQGAGNTIYF. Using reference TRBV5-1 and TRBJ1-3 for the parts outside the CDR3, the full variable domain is KAGVTQTPRYLIKTRGQQVTLSCSPISGHRSVSWYQQTPGQGLQFLFEYFSETQRNKGNFPGRFSGRQFSNSRSEMNVSTLELGDSALYLCASSPTQGAGNTIYFGEGSWLTVV.

CDR3 loop: CAWSARLAGGGEQYF. The CDR3 region has the DNA TGTGCCTGGAGTGCCCGACTAGCGGGAGGAGGCGAGCAGTACTTC. The chain uses TRBV30 and TRBJ2-7, with 13 bases fitting TRBD2. J gave up 6 bases and V 1 base, and 6 bases lay outside the gene matches. CDR1 GTSNPN and CDR2 SVGIG come from the germline V gene (reference sequence). The CDR3 contains 15 residues.

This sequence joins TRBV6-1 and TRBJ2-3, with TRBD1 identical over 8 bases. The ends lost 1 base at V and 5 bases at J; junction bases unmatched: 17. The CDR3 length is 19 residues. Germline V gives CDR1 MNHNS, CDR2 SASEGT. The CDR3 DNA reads TGTGCCAGCAGTGAAGGAACCCGAGACAGGGGAGGTGCGATAGATACGCAGTATTTT. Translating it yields CASSEGTRDRGGAIDTQYF.